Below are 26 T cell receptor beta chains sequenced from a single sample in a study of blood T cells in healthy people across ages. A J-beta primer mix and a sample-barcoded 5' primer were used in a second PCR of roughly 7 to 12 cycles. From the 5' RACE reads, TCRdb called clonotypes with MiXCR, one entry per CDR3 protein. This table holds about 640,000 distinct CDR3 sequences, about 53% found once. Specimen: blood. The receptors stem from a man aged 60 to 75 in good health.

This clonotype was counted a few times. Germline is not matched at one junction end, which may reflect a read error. This CDR3 reads CASSLNLAGSNTGELFF. CDR3 coding DNA: TGCGCTAGCAGCTTGAATTTGGCGGGATCGAACACCGGGGAGCTGTTTTTT. The V and J genes are TRBV5-1 and TRBJ2-2, with D possibly TRBD2 on 6 matching bases. Germline CDR1 SGHRS, CDR2 YFSETQ. This CDR3 is 17 amino acids long.

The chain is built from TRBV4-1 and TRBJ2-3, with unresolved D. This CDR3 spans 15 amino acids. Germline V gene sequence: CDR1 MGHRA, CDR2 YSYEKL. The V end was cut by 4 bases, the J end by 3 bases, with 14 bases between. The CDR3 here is CASSRGRQSTDTQYF. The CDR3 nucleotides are TGCGCCAGCAGCCGAGGTCGGCAGAGTACAGATACGCAGTATTTT.

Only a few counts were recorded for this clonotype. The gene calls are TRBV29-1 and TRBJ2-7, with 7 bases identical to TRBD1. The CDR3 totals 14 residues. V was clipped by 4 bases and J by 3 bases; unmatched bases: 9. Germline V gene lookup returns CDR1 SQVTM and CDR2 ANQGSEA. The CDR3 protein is CSVGQGSGDYEQYF. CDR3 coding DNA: TGCAGCGTTGGACAGGGCTCCGGCGACTACGAGCAGTACTTC.

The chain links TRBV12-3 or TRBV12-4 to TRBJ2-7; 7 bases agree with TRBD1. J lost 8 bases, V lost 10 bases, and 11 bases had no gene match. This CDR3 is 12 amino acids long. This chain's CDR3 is CAKNRGPGQQYF. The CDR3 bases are TGTGCCAAGAACAGGGGTCCGGGGCAGCAGTACTTC.

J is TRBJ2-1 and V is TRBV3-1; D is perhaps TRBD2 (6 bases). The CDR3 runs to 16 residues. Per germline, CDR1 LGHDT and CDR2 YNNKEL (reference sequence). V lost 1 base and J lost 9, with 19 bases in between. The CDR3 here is CASSQVSPSVMGEQFF. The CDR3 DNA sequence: TGTGCCAGCAGCCAAGTCTCCCCTAGCGTGATGGGTGAGCAGTTCTTC.

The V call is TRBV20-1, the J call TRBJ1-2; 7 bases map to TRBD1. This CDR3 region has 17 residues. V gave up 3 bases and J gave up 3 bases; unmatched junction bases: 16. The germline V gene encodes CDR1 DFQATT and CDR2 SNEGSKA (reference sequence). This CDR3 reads CSASLGGTGAGYYGYTF. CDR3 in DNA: TGCAGTGCTAGTTTAGGGGGAACAGGGGCGGGCTACTATGGCTACACCTTC.

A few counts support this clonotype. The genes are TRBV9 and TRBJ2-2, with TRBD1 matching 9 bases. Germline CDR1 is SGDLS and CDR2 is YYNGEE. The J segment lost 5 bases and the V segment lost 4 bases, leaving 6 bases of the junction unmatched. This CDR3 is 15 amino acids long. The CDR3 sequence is CASSLGQGRTGELFF. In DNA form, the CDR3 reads TGTGCCAGCAGCCTTGGACAGGGGAGAACCGGGGAGCTGTTTTTT. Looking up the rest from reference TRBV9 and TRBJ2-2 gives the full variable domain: DSGVTQTPKHLITATGQRVTLRCSPRSGDLSVYWYQQSLDQGLQFLIQYYNGEERAKGNILERFSAQQFPDLHSELNLSSLELGDSALYFCASSLGQGRTGELFFGEGSRLTVL.

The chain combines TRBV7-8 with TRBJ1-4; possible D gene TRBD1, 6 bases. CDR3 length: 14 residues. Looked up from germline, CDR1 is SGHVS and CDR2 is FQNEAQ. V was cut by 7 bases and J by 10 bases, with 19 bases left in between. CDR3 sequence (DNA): TGTGCCAGCACCCAACCCGGGACACAGGGAAAACTGTTTTTT. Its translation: CASTQPGTQGKLFF. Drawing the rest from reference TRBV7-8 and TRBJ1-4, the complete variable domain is GAGVSQSPRYKVAKRGQDVALRCDPISGHVSLFWYQQALGQGPEFLTYFQNEAQLDKSGLPSDRFFAERPEGSVSTLKIQRTQQEDSAVYLCASTQPGTQGKLFFGSGTQLSVL.

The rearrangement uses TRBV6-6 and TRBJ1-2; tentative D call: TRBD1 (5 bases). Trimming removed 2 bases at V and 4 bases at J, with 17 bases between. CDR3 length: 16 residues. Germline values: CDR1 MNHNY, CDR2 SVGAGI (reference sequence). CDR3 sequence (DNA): TGTGCCAGCAGTTACGCCCCAGGGACCACGGGCTATGGCTACACCTTC. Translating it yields CASSYAPGTTGYGYTF.

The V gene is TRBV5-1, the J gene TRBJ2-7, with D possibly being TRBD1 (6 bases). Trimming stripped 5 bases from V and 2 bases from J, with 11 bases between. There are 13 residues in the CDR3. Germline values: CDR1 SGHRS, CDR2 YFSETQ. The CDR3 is CASRWDTTYEQYF. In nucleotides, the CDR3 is TGCGCCAGCAGGTGGGACACAACCTACGAGCAGTACTTC.

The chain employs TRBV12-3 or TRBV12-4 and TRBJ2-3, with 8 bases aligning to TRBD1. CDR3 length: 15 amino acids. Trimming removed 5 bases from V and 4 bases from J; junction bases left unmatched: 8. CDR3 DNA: TGTGCCAGCAGTCCGACAGGGGTTAGGGCAGATACGCAGTATTTT. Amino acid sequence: CASSPTGVRADTQYF.

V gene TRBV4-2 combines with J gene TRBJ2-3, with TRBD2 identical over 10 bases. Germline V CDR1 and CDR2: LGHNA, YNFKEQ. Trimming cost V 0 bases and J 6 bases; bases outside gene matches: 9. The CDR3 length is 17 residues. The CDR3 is CASSQDRFSGGSDTQYF. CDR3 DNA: TGTGCCAGCAGCCAAGATAGGTTTAGCGGGGGGTCGGATACGCAGTATTTT.

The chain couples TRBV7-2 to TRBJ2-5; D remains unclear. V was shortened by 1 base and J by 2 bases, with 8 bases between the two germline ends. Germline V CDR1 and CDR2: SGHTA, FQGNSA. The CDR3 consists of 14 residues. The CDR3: CASSLVWGQETQYF. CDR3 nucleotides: TGTGCCAGCAGCTTAGTGTGGGGTCAAGAGACCCAGTACTTC.

CDR3 sequence (DNA): TGTGCCAGCAGCGCAACAGGGGGCCCGGATGAGCAGTTCTTC. Its protein product is CASSATGGPDEQFF. The chain is built from TRBV11-2 and TRBJ2-1; 9 nucleotides align to TRBD1. V dropped 5 bases and J dropped 8; count of bases not matched to a gene: 7. This CDR3 comprises 14 residues. Germline V lookup: CDR1 SGHAT, CDR2 FQNNGV.

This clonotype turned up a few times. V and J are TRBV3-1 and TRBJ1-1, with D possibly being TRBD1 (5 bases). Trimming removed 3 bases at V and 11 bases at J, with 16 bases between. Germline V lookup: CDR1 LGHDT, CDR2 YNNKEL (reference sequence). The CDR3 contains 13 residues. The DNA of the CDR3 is TGTGCCAGCAGCCACTACGTTCTAGGGGAGGCTTTCTTT. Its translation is CASSHYVLGEAFF.

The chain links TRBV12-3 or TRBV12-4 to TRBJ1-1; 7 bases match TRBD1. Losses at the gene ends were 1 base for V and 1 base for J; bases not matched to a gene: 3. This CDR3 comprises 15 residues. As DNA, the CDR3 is TGTGCCAGCAGTTTAGAAGGGGGCTCGAACACTGAAGCTTTCTTT. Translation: CASSLEGGSNTEAFF.

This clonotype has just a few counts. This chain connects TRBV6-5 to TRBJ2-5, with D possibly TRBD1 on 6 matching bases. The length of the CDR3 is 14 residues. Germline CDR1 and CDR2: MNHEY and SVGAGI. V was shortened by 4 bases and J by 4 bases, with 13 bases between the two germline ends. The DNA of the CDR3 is TGTGCCAGCAGTTCCTACAGGGCAGGAGAGACCCAGTACTTC. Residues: CASSSYRAGETQYF.

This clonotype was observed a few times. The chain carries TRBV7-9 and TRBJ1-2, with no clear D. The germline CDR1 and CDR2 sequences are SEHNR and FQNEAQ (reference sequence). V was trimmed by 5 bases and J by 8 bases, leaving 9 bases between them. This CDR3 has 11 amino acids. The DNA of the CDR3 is TGTGCCAGCAGCCCCGCTCAGGGCTACACCTTC. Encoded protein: CASSPAQGYTF.

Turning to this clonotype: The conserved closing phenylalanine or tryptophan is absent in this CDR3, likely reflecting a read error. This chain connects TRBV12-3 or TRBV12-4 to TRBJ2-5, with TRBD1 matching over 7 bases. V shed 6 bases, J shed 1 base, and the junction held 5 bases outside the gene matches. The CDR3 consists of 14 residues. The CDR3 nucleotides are TGTGCCAGCAGCCCGGGACAGCTCCAAGAGACCCAGTACTTG. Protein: CASSPGQLQETQYL.

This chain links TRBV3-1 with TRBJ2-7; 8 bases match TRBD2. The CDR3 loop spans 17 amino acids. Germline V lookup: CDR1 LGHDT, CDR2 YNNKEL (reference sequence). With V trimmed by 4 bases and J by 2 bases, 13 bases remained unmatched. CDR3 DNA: TGTGCCAGCAGCCTCACCCGCGGACTAGCAATCCCCTACGAGCAGTACTTC. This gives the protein CASSLTRGLAIPYEQYF.

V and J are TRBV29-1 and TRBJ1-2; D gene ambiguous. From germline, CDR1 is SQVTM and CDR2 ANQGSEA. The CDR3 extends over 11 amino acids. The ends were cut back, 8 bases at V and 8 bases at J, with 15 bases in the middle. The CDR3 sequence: CSTWITGGYTF. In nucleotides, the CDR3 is TGCAGCACCTGGATAACCGGGGGCTACACCTTC. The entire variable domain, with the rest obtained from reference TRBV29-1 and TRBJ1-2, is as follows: SAVISQKPSRDICQRGTSLTIQCQVDSQVTMMFWYRQQPGQSLTLIATANQGSEATYESGFVIDKFPISRPNLTFSTLTVSNMSPEDSSIYLCSTWITGGYTFGSGTRLTVV.

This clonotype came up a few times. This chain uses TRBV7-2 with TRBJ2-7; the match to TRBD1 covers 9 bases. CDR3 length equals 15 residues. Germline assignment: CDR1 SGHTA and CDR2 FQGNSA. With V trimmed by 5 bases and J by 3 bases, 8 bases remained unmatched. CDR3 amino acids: CASSPRPGQGYEQYF. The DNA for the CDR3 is TGTGCCAGCAGCCCCCGCCCGGGACAGGGCTACGAGCAGTACTTC.

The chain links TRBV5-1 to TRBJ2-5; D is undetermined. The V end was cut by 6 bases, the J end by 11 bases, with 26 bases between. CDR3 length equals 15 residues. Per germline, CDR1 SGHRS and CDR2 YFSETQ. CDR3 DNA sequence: TGCGCCAGCAAGAGTTCAGGACCCCTCAACAATGAGCAGTACTTC. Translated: CASKSSGPLNNEQYF.

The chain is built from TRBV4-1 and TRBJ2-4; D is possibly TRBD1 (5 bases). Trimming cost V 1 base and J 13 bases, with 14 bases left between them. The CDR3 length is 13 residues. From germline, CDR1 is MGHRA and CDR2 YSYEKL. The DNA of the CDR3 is TGCGCCAGCAGCCAAGGGGGCCTAATGGAGCAGTACTTC. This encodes CASSQGGLMEQYF.

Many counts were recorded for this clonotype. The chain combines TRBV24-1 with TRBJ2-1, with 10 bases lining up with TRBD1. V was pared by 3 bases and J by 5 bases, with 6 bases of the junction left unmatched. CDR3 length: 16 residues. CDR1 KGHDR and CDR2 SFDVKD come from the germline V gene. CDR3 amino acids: CATSDTGQGRNNEQFF. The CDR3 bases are TGTGCCACCAGTGATACGGGACAGGGGAGAAACAATGAGCAGTTCTTC.

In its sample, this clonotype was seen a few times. This CDR3 is CASTGVTDTQYF. For the CDR3, the DNA is TGCGCCAGCACTGGGGTCACAGATACGCAGTATTTT. This chain uses TRBV10-2 with TRBJ2-3; D is undetermined. Germline values: CDR1 WSHSY, CDR2 SAAADI. Deletions cut 7 bases from V and 2 bases from J, with 7 bases between. CDR3 length: 12 amino acids.